This T cell receptor beta chain is from a study of T cell responses to AZD1222 COVID-19 vaccine. On the study more broadly: Second-dose timings of about 4 or about 12 weeks were pooled. Overall study results and limits: Repertoire samples came only from after the peak T cell response. Dominant CD4 TCR responses targeted spike regions 160-218 and 743-854. Clonal diversity was possibly underestimated, and the donors were mostly white British, with more females.

Germline V CDR1 and CDR2: MGHDK, SYGVNS. The CDR3 sequence is 18 residues long. J was trimmed by 10 bases and V by 4 bases; bases with no gene match: 16. In regard to this clone: Its target is unknown.

TCRdb keeps only in-frame clones here, not all; method: immunoSEQ multiplex PCR. This table has over 100,000 clones, 75% to 95% appearing once. The chain carries TRBV25-1 and TRBJ1-4; 12 positions agree with TRBD1. The sample was peripheral blood, taken on day 0 of AZD1222 vaccination. The receptor comes from an adult in good health. CDR3 loop: CASSGPGTGGAGLGKLFF. For the CDR3, the DNA is TGTGCCAGCAGTGGCCCCGGGACAGGGGGCGCGGGTCTGGGAAAACTGTTTTTT.